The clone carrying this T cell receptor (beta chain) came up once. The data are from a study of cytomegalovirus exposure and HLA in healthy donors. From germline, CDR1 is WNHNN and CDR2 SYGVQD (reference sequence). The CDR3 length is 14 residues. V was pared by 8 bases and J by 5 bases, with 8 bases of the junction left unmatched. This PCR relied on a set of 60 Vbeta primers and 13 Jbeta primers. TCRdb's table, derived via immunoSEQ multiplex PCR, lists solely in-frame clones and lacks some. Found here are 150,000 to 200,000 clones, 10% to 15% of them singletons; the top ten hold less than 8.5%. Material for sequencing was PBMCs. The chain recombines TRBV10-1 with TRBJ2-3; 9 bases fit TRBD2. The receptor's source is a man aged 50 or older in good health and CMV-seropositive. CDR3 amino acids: CASSRGGGVDTQYF. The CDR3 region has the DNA TGCGCCAGCTCCCGAGGCGGGGGGGTAGATACGCAGTATTTT.